This TCR beta chain was obtained from a study of blood T cell repertoires in COVID-19. Study as a whole: Material from acute and convalescent COVID-19 was sourced from the United States, Italy and Spain.

In the original workflow: From reference gene primer amplification, estimates of nucleated cell counts were derived. The table came from immunoSEQ multiplex PCR; TCRdb's copy has only in-frame clones and leaves some out. V and J calls and clone size are copied from that table; D and trimming were computed from the DNA. Here the sample spans some 96,000 clones, more than 70% being singletons. Germline V gives CDR1 LGHDT, CDR2 YNNKEL (reference sequence). The CDR3 sequence is 13 residues long. V lost 2 bases, J lost 2 bases, and 5 bases lay in between. The rearrangement links TRBV3-1 (or the pseudogene TRBV3-2) to TRBJ2-3, with D unclear. Sequences were obtained from peripheral blood. The clonotype comes from a human donor in a cohort sampled during active COVID-19. The DNA for the CDR3 is TGTGCCAGCAGCCAAAAGCTCACAGATACGCAGTATTTT. It translates to CASSQKLTDTQYF.